What follows are 30 T cell receptor beta chains derived from one specimen sequenced in a study of T cell responses to AZD1222 COVID-19 vaccine. Libraries were prepared by immunoSEQ multiplex PCR; TCRdb keeps only in-frame clonotypes and omits some of them. The repertoire has fewer than 250,000 clones, around 93% of them found once; the top ten carry over 0.95%. This specimen was peripheral blood, taken on day 0 of MenACWY control vaccination. All receptors come from an adult in good health.

The chain is built from TRBV6-5 and TRBJ1-3; TRBD1 matches at 9 bases. The ends lost 7 bases at V and 8 bases at J; junction bases unmatched: 6. CDR1 is MNHEY and CDR2 is SVGAGI in the germline V gene. This CDR3 has 13 residues. The CDR3: CASTPGQGYTIYF. Here the CDR3 DNA reads TGTGCCAGCACTCCGGGACAGGGCTACACCATATATTTT.

The V call is TRBV6-1, the J call TRBJ1-6, with D unclear. Germline V gives CDR1 MNHNS, CDR2 SASEGT. This CDR3 contains 13 residues. The germline V and J ends were trimmed by 2 bases and 14 bases, with 13 bases remaining between them. CDR3 sequence reads: CASSESYRATLHF. CDR3 nucleotide sequence: TGTGCCAGCAGTGAATCATATAGGGCCACCCTCCACTTT.

The rearrangement links TRBV3-1 (or the pseudogene TRBV3-2) to TRBJ2-6; D remains ambiguous. From germline, CDR1 is LGHDT and CDR2 YNNKEL (reference sequence). The CDR3 covers 17 residues. V lost 4 bases to trimming and J lost 0 bases, with 13 bases between them. CDR3 sequence: CASSLPGLHSGANVLTF. CDR3 nucleotide sequence: TGTGCCAGCAGCCTCCCCGGGCTCCACTCTGGGGCCAACGTCCTGACTTTC.

The chain combines TRBV6-5 with TRBJ1-5; D unresolved. Trimming shortened V by 9 bases and J by 9 bases, and 21 bases separated the two germline ends. This CDR3 spans 14 amino acids. Germline assignment: CDR1 MNHEY and CDR2 SVGAGI. CDR3 residues: CASREPGKVGPQHF. As DNA, the CDR3 is TGTGCCAGTCGAGAGCCCGGGAAGGTGGGGCCCCAGCATTTT.

This chain uses TRBV20-1 with TRBJ2-7; tentatively, D is TRBD1 (5 bases). With 3 bases removed from V and 3 bases from J, the gap between germline ends came to 9 bases. Germline V CDR1 and CDR2: DFQATT, SNEGSKA (reference sequence). The CDR3 has 12 amino acids. CDR3 residues: CSASGQGYEQYF. In DNA form, the CDR3 reads TGCAGTGCTAGTGGCCAGGGCTACGAGCAGTACTTC.

The chain employs TRBV7-9 and TRBJ2-5; D gene uncertain. This CDR3 has 12 amino acids. Germline V gene data show CDR1 as SEHNR and CDR2 as FQNEAQ (reference sequence). Trimming left V 3 bases short and J 7 bases short, with 9 bases between. CDR3 loop: CASSFDALTQYF. The CDR3 nucleotides are TGTGCCAGCAGCTTTGATGCATTGACCCAGTACTTC. Based on the CDR3 plus reference TRBV7-9 and TRBJ2-5, the full variable domain is DTGVSQNPRHKITKRGQNVTFRCDPISEHNRLYWYRQTLGQGPEFLTYFQNEAQLEKSRLLSDRFSAERPKGSFSTLEIQRTEQGDSAMYLCASSFDALTQYFGPGTRLLVL.

The rearrangement uses TRBV2 and TRBJ2-5; TRBD2 is a possible D gene (5 bases). The CDR3 extends over 15 amino acids. V was shortened by 3 bases and J by 4 bases, with 15 bases between the two germline ends. Germline V gene lookup returns CDR1 SNHLY and CDR2 FYNNEI. CDR3 DNA: TGTGCCAGCAGTGAGACGGGGAGTTTGGGAGAGACCCAGTACTTC. It yields the protein CASSETGSLGETQYF.

The chain joins TRBV3-1 (or the pseudogene TRBV3-2) to TRBJ2-3; 9 bases match TRBD2. This CDR3 region has 14 residues. Germline V gene sequence: CDR1 LGHDT, CDR2 YNNKEL (reference sequence). V shed 6 bases, J shed 4 bases, and the junction held 5 bases outside the gene matches. As DNA, the CDR3 is TGTGCCAGCAGTCTATGGACTAGCGCAGATACGCAGTATTTT. This sequence encodes CASSLWTSADTQYF.

The chain combines TRBV5-8 with TRBJ1-3; the D is unclear. The V gene lost 5 bases and the J gene lost 0 bases, with 6 bases spanning the gap. Germline V gene lookup returns CDR1 SGHTS and CDR2 YDEGEE. The CDR3 runs 13 residues. The CDR3 is CASSFVSGNTIYF. CDR3 nucleotides: TGTGCCAGCAGTTTCGTCTCTGGAAACACCATATATTTT.

The rearrangement joins TRBV18 to TRBJ2-2, with a weak D call TRBD1 (5 bases). The CDR3 totals 14 residues. Per the germline V gene, CDR1 is KGHSH and CDR2 is LQKENI. Trimming cost V 5 bases and J 3 bases, with 10 bases left between them. CDR3 in DNA: TGTGCCAGCTCATTTCAAGGGGACACCGGGGAGCTGTTTTTT. This codes for CASSFQGDTGELFF.

This clone has more than one count but fewer than ten. This chain connects TRBV5-4 to TRBJ1-2, with a possible D match to TRBD1 (5 bases). CDR1 is SGHNT and CDR2 is YYREEE in the germline V gene (reference sequence). The CDR3 covers 13 residues. V was cut by 4 bases and J by 10 bases, with 17 bases left in between. The CDR3 loop is CASSPKLGDSYTF. The CDR3 nucleotides are TGTGCCAGCAGCCCCAAGCTAGGGGACTCCTACACCTTC.

This clone was seen a single time. The chain joins TRBV7-3 to TRBJ1-1; TRBD1 agrees at 7 bases. The V gene end was trimmed by 1 base and the J gene end by 1 base; junction bases not matched to a gene: 0. The length of the CDR3 is 14 residues. Germline V CDR1 and CDR2: SGHTA, FQGTGA. The CDR3 is CASSLNRGNTEAFF. The CDR3 DNA reads as TGTGCCAGCAGCTTAAACAGGGGGAACACTGAAGCTTTCTTT.

The CDR3 DNA is TGTGCCTGGGAGAGATGGGACCGAGGATCGAACACTGAAGCTTTCTTT. This gives the protein CAWERWDRGSNTEAFF. The chain joins TRBV30 to TRBJ1-1; D is perhaps TRBD1 (5 bases). The germline CDR1 and CDR2 sequences are GTSNPN and SVGIG (reference sequence). The CDR3 runs 16 residues. V was shortened by 5 bases and J by 1 base, with 20 bases between the two germline ends.

J is TRBJ1-5 and V is TRBV6-5; D uncertain. In germline, CDR1 is MNHEY, CDR2 SVGAGI. V gave up 2 bases and J gave up 1 base, with 9 bases separating them. This CDR3 contains 15 residues. CDR3 nucleotide sequence: TGTGCCAGCAGTTACAGCTACGGGAGCAATCAGCCCCAGCATTTT. Amino acids: CASSYSYGSNQPQHF.

The rearrangement links TRBV7-3 to TRBJ1-1; D perhaps matches TRBD1 (5 bases). The CDR3 loop spans 14 amino acids. Germline assignment: CDR1 SGHTA and CDR2 FQGTGA. Trimming removed 1 base from V and 4 bases from J, with 10 bases in between. The CDR3 bases are TGTGCCAGCAGCTTAATGGGGGGTGGCACTGAAGCTTTCTTT. It encodes CASSLMGGGTEAFF.

The rearrangement joins TRBV13 to TRBJ2-5, with TRBD2 as a possible D gene (6 bases). CDR3 length equals 13 residues. CDR1 and CDR2 from the germline V gene are PRHDT and FYEKMQ (reference sequence). V was clipped by 5 bases and J by 5 bases, with 12 bases between them. CDR3 sequence: CASSRERAETQYF. In DNA, the CDR3 is TGTGCCAGCAGCCGTGAGCGGGCGGAGACCCAGTACTTC.

CDR3 nucleotides: TGTGCCAGTAGGTCGACAGGGGGCAGCACTGAAGCTTTCTTT. Residues: CASRSTGGSTEAFF. The gene calls are TRBV19 and TRBJ1-1; 10 bases are shared with TRBD1. This CDR3 comprises 14 residues. After removal of 6 bases from V and 4 bases from J, the junction contained 5 bases not matched to a gene. Germline-derived CDR1 and CDR2 are LNHDA and SQIVND (reference sequence).

This clone was picked up one time. The chain is built from TRBV13 and TRBJ1-6, with 10 bases aligning to TRBD1. V trimming: 4 bases; J trimming: 7 bases; junction bases outside the gene matches: 4. The CDR3 sequence is 15 residues long. CDR1 and CDR2 from the germline V gene are PRHDT and FYEKMQ (reference sequence). The CDR3 nucleotides read TGTGCCAGCAGCTCGCGACAGGGGGCAAATTCACCCCTCCACTTT. This encodes CASSSRQGANSPLHF.

J is TRBJ1-2 and V is TRBV27; TRBD1 might be the D (6 bases). The CDR3 consists of 13 residues. Trimming removed 5 bases from V and 2 bases from J, with 9 bases in between. The germline V gene encodes CDR1 MNHEY and CDR2 SMNVEV (reference sequence). The CDR3 sequence is CASSPTGNYGYTF. CDR3 in DNA: TGTGCCAGCAGTCCCACAGGGAACTATGGCTACACCTTC.

The V call is TRBV5-6, the J call TRBJ2-6; D possibly matches TRBD1 or TRBD2 (5 bases each). Germline V CDR1 and CDR2: SGHDT, YYEEEE. The CDR3 consists of 15 residues. Between the trimmed V and J ends, which lost 5 bases and 2 bases, there was a span of 11 bases. This CDR3 reads CASREWGTGANVLTF. The CDR3 DNA follows: TGTGCCAGCAGGGAATGGGGGACTGGGGCCAACGTCCTGACTTTC.

The chain has TRBV30 and TRBJ2-5, with a possible D match to TRBD2 (6 bases). The germline CDR1 and CDR2 sequences are GTSNPN and SVGIG (reference sequence). This CDR3 is 15 amino acids long. Trimming left V 5 bases short and J 7 bases short, with 23 bases between. The CDR3 spells CAWRSSPGLTMTQYF. The DNA of the CDR3 is TGTGCCTGGCGATCGTCACCGGGACTCACCATGACCCAGTACTTC.

This clone was seen just once. The chain joins TRBV9 to TRBJ2-5; D is possibly TRBD1 or TRBD2 (5 bases each). Germline V gene sequence: CDR1 SGDLS, CDR2 YYNGEE. V shed 0 bases and J shed 5 bases, with 17 bases lying between them. The CDR3 is 16 amino acids. The CDR3 DNA is TGTGCCAGCAGCGTAGCTGGGGGAATGGGGGTGGAGACCCAGTACTTC. Amino acids: CASSVAGGMGVETQYF. The full variable domain, its missing parts supplied by reference TRBV9 and TRBJ2-5, is DSGVTQTPKHLITATGQRVTLRCSPRSGDLSVYWYQQSLDQGLQFLIQYYNGEERAKGNILERFSAQQFPDLHSELNLSSLELGDSALYFCASSVAGGMGVETQYFGPGTRLLVL.

The chain carries TRBV19 and TRBJ1-1; the match to TRBD1 covers 9 bases. Germline CDR1 and CDR2: LNHDA and SQIVND (reference sequence). This CDR3 is built from 13 residues. Germline trimming cut 4 bases from V and 4 bases from J; bases unmatched to any gene: 1. CDR3 region: CASSKQGATEAFF. CDR3 coding DNA: TGTGCCAGTAGTAAACAGGGGGCCACTGAAGCTTTCTTT. The entire variable domain, with the rest obtained from reference TRBV19 and TRBJ1-1, is as follows: DGGITQSPKYLFRKEGQNVTLSCEQNLNHDAMYWYRQDPGQGLRLIYYSQIVNDFQKGDIAEGYSVSREKKESFPLTVTSAQKNPTAFYLCASSKQGATEAFFGQGTRLTVV.

Concerning this clone: Other DNA sequences in the same sample also yield this CDR3. The chain recombines TRBV3-1 (or the pseudogene TRBV3-2) with TRBJ1-1; possible D gene TRBD1, 5 bases. Trimming left V 1 base short and J 1 base short, with 7 bases between. Germline CDR1 and CDR2: LGHDT and YNNKEL (reference sequence). This CDR3 contains 14 residues. The CDR3 loop reads CASSQGQRNTEAFF. The DNA of the CDR3 is TGTGCCAGCAGCCAAGGACAGAGGAACACTGAAGCTTTCTTT.

The chain is built from TRBV19 and TRBJ1-2; D gene ambiguous. Germline assignment: CDR1 LNHDA and CDR2 SQIVND (reference sequence). CDR3 size: 16 residues. The V end was cut by 6 bases, the J end by 0 bases, with 17 bases between. CDR3 amino acids: CASRSPGRLSNYGYTF. The CDR3 bases are TGTGCCAGTAGATCCCCCGGGCGTCTATCTAACTATGGCTACACCTTC. Full variable domain (remainder filled in from reference TRBV19 and TRBJ1-2): DGGITQSPKYLFRKEGQNVTLSCEQNLNHDAMYWYRQDPGQGLRLIYYSQIVNDFQKGDIAEGYSVSREKKESFPLTVTSAQKNPTAFYLCASRSPGRLSNYGYTFGSGTRLTVV.

The J gene is TRBJ1-2, the V gene TRBV30; D call uncertain. From germline, CDR1 is GTSNPN and CDR2 SVGIG (reference sequence). The CDR3 has 13 amino acids. V shed 3 bases and J shed 6 bases, with 14 bases lying between them. CDR3 in DNA: TGTGCCTGGAGCCCCGACTGGGGAAATGGCTACACCTTC. It specifies CAWSPDWGNGYTF.

V and J are TRBV7-3 and TRBJ1-3; weak D call: TRBD1 (5 bases). CDR3 length: 16 amino acids. V was clipped by 5 bases and J by 0 bases, with 14 bases between them. Germline loops: CDR1 SGHTA, CDR2 FQGTGA. The CDR3 bases are TGTGCCAGCAGCCTAGGAGGACAAACCTCTGGAAACACCATATATTTT. Translated: CASSLGGQTSGNTIYF.

The chain employs TRBV3-1 (or the pseudogene TRBV3-2) and TRBJ1-1; 8 bases are shared with TRBD1. Germline V CDR1 and CDR2: LGHDT, YNNKEL (reference sequence). V dropped 6 bases and J dropped 5; count of bases not matched to a gene: 5. The CDR3 is made up of 13 amino acids. The CDR3 sequence is CASSPQGVTEAFF. As DNA, the CDR3 is TGTGCCAGCAGTCCACAGGGGGTTACTGAAGCTTTCTTT.

The table lists this clone with a count of one. The rearrangement joins TRBV7-9 to TRBJ2-1; 7 bases are a match to TRBD1. Trimming took 1 base from V and 5 from J; bases not matched to a gene: 2. Germline CDR1 is SEHNR and CDR2 is FQNEAQ (reference sequence). The CDR3 is made up of 14 amino acids. The CDR3 spells CASSLVDRDNEQFF. The DNA for the CDR3 is TGTGCCAGCAGCTTAGTTGACAGGGACAATGAGCAGTTCTTC.

This chain uses TRBV7-9 with TRBJ1-3; TRBD1 might be the D (6 bases). CDR1 SEHNR and CDR2 FQNEAQ come from the germline V gene (reference sequence). This CDR3 region has 15 residues. Trimming cost V 3 bases and J 0 bases, with 9 bases left between them. The CDR3 DNA reads as TGTGCCAGCAGCTTCCACAGGGACTCTGGAAACACCATATATTTT. This sequence encodes CASSFHRDSGNTIYF.